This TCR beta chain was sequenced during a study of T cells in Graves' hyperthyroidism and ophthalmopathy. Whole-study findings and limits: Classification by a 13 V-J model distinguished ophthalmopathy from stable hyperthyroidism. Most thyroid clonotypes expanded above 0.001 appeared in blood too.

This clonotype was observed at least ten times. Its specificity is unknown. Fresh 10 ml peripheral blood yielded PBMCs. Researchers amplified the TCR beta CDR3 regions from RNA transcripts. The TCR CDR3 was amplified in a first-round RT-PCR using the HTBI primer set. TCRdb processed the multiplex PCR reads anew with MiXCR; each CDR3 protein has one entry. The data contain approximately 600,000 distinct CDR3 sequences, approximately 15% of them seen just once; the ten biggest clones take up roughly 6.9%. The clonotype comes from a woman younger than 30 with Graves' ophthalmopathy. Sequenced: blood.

In nucleotides, the CDR3 is TGTGCCAGCAGTCCCCGGGCGAACAAAAACATTCAGTACTTC. It encodes CASSPRANKNIQYF. The chain joins TRBV6-1 to TRBJ2-4; D call uncertain. The length of the CDR3 is 14 residues. Per germline, CDR1 MNHNS and CDR2 SASEGT. Trimming pared 5 bases from V and 3 bases from J, leaving 11 bases between.